The 23 T cell receptor beta chains below were found in one sample sequenced in a study of blood T cell repertoires in COVID-19. Sequencing used immunoSEQ multiplex PCR; TCRdb keeps in-frame clones, though not all of them. The sample includes more than 400,000 clones, about nine tenths of them seen just once. Sequencing was performed on PBMCs or T cells enriched from blood (not recorded which). The receptors originated from a man between 18 and 29 years old who had recovered from COVID-19.

The chain has TRBV7-2 and TRBJ2-5; no clear D. Germline V gene data show CDR1 as SGHTA and CDR2 as FQGNSA. Trimming took off 1 base at V and 7 bases at J, with 10 bases between the two ends. The CDR3 length is 13 residues. The DNA of the CDR3 is TGTGCCAGCAGCTTAGAAGCGTTTGGGACCCAGTACTTC. It is translated as CASSLEAFGTQYF.

The chain employs TRBV5-4 and TRBJ2-5; a weak D match, TRBD2 (5 bases). V shed 3 bases and J shed 2 bases, with 8 bases lying between them. Germline values: CDR1 SGHNT, CDR2 YYREEE (reference sequence). CDR3 length equals 13 residues. CDR3 sequence: CASSSRGQETQYF. CDR3 in DNA: TGTGCCAGCAGCTCCCGAGGGCAAGAGACCCAGTACTTC.

The rearrangement links TRBV4-1 to TRBJ1-4, with 9 positions matching TRBD1. CDR3 size: 16 residues. Per germline, CDR1 MGHRA and CDR2 YSYEKL. V lost 3 bases to trimming and J lost 5 bases; unmatched junction nucleotides: 7. The CDR3 bases are TGCGCCAGCAGCCAGATCTCACAGGGGGCGAATGAAAAACTGTTTTTT. This translates into CASSQISQGANEKLFF.

V usage is TRBV6-5 and J usage is TRBJ1-1; 7 positions agree with TRBD1. The CDR3 extends over 16 amino acids. V lost 4 bases to trimming and J lost 1 base; unmatched junction nucleotides: 9. CDR1 and CDR2 from the germline V gene are MNHEY and SVGAGI. CDR3: CASSSGERTGNTEAFF. CDR3 DNA sequence: TGTGCCAGCAGTTCCGGCGAGAGGACAGGGAACACTGAAGCTTTCTTT.

The chain joins TRBV19 to TRBJ1-6; D perhaps matches TRBD1 (6 bases). This CDR3 region has 14 residues. The germline gives CDR1 LNHDA, CDR2 SQIVND (reference sequence). V shed 4 bases and J shed 4 bases, with 8 bases lying between them. CDR3 amino acids: CASSRGQYNSPLHF. Here the CDR3 DNA reads TGTGCCAGTAGTAGAGGACAGTATAATTCACCCCTCCACTTT.

The chain is built from TRBV5-1 and TRBJ1-1; D gene uncertain. The CDR3 is 14 amino acids. Trimming pared 0 bases from V and 4 bases from J, leaving 10 bases between. Germline V gene data show CDR1 as SGHRS and CDR2 as YFSETQ. CDR3: CASSLVPGSTEAFF. The CDR3 DNA follows: TGCGCCAGCAGCTTGGTCCCGGGATCCACTGAAGCTTTCTTT.

V usage is TRBV24-1 and J usage is TRBJ1-1; no definite D call. V dropped 2 bases and J dropped 5 bases, with 8 bases sitting between them. The CDR3 contains 13 residues. Germline CDR1 KGHDR, CDR2 SFDVKD. CDR3 nucleotide sequence: TGTGCCACCAGTGATTCAACTACGACTGAAGCTTTCTTT. Its translation: CATSDSTTTEAFF.

CDR3 amino acids: CASSGLKAYNEQFF. The CDR3 DNA reads as TGTGCCAGTTCGGGACTAAAAGCCTACAATGAGCAGTTCTTC. The rearrangement uses TRBV2 and TRBJ2-1; 7 bases fit TRBD2. The ends lost 9 bases at V and 2 bases at J; junction bases unmatched: 7. Germline V gene sequence: CDR1 SNHLY, CDR2 FYNNEI. This CDR3 has 14 amino acids.

This clone was recorded once. This rearrangement joins TRBV16 to TRBJ1-2; no reliable D call. Trimming removed 4 bases at V and 4 bases at J, with 10 bases between. The CDR3 is made up of 13 amino acids. CDR1 and CDR2 from the germline V gene are KGHSY and FQNENV. Here the CDR3 DNA reads TGTGCCAGCAGCCCCGACGAGGTCTATGGCTACACCTTC. Encoded protein: CASSPDEVYGYTF.

CDR3 bases: TGTGCCACCAGCGAAAATAAACAGGGGGCGATCAGGGGCTACACCTTC. Amino acid sequence: CATSENKQGAIRGYTF. This chain connects TRBV15 to TRBJ1-2; the match to TRBD1 covers 9 bases. The CDR3 has 16 amino acids. V lost 5 bases and J lost 8; bases outside the gene matches: 15. The germline CDR1 and CDR2 sequences are LNHNV and YYDKDF (reference sequence).

Regarding this clone: The same CDR3 can be traced to other DNA sequences in this sample. The rearrangement uses TRBV5-1 and TRBJ1-1, with D perhaps TRBD1 (5 bases). V was clipped by 4 bases and J by 1 base, with 8 bases between them. Germline V gives CDR1 SGHRS, CDR2 YFSETQ. The CDR3 contains 13 residues. CDR3 bases: TGCGCCAGCAGCCTAGACAGGAACACTGAAGCTTTCTTT. It specifies CASSLDRNTEAFF.

The rearrangement joins TRBV28 to TRBJ2-1; no reliable D call. V was clipped by 5 bases and J by 10 bases, with 15 bases between them. Germline CDR1 and CDR2: MDHEN and SYDVKM. The CDR3 is made up of 13 amino acids. This chain's CDR3 is CASSTKNTLEQFF. In nucleotides, the CDR3 is TGTGCCAGCAGTACAAAAAACACCTTGGAGCAGTTCTTC.

V is TRBV3-1 (or the pseudogene TRBV3-2) and J is TRBJ2-7; TRBD2 agrees at 8 bases. This CDR3 has 12 residues. V was pared by 4 bases and J by 6 bases, with 2 bases of the junction left unmatched. Germline CDR1 and CDR2: LGHDT and YNNKEL (reference sequence). The CDR3 DNA reads TGTGCCAGCAGCCCACTAGCGGCCGAGCAGTACTTC. Translated, it gives CASSPLAAEQYF.

The rearrangement links TRBV6-1 to TRBJ1-2, with TRBD1 as a possible D gene (5 bases). CDR1 MNHNS and CDR2 SASEGT come from the germline V gene. Trimming pared 2 bases from V and 4 bases from J, leaving 17 bases between. CDR3 length: 16 residues. In DNA form, the CDR3 reads TGTGCCAGCAGTGAACAAGGGACGGCGGGGCGCTATGGCTACACCTTC. As protein: CASSEQGTAGRYGYTF.

This chain joins TRBV6-5 and TRBJ2-5; 8 bases are shared with TRBD2. The CDR3 has 15 amino acids. After removal of 2 bases from V and 5 bases from J, the junction contained 7 bases not matched to a gene. Germline assignment: CDR1 MNHEY and CDR2 SVGAGI. CDR3: CASSYTPGGRETQYF. The DNA of the CDR3 is TGTGCCAGCAGTTACACGCCGGGGGGGAGGGAGACCCAGTACTTC.

V and J are TRBV14 and TRBJ2-3; D ambiguous. This CDR3 contains 15 residues. V was cut by 1 base and J by 1 base, with 9 bases left in between. Germline loops: CDR1 SGHDN, CDR2 FVKESK. The CDR3 bases are TGTGCCAGCAGCCAAGGTAGCCGAGGCACAGATACGCAGTATTTT. It specifies CASSQGSRGTDTQYF. The full variable domain, with the rest looked up from reference TRBV14 and TRBJ2-3, is EAGVTQFPSHSVIEKGQTVTLRCDPISGHDNLYWYRRVMGKEIKFLLHFVKESKQDESGMPNNRFLAERTGGTYSTLKVQPAELEDSGVYFCASSQGSRGTDTQYFGPGTRLTVL.

This sequence joins TRBV30 and TRBJ1-5; D possibly corresponds to TRBD1 (5 bases). Trimming took off 5 bases at V and 3 bases at J, with 14 bases between the two ends. From germline, CDR1 is GTSNPN and CDR2 SVGIG (reference sequence). The CDR3 totals 14 residues. Here the CDR3 reads CAWGPDILNQPQHF. The CDR3 DNA reads as TGTGCCTGGGGTCCGGACATCCTCAATCAGCCCCAGCATTTT.

About this clone: Its ends do not fully match the called genes, so a read error is possible. The chain recombines TRBV19 with TRBJ2-7; 9 positions match TRBD1. There are 14 residues in the CDR3. Looked up from germline, CDR1 is LNHDA and CDR2 is SQIVND (reference sequence). As DNA, the CDR3 is TGTGCCAGTAGTATAGGGACAGGGGACTACGCGCAGTACTTC. Its protein is CASSIGTGDYAQYF.

The gene calls are TRBV11-2 and TRBJ2-2, with 12 bases matching TRBD2. The V gene end was trimmed by 1 base and the J gene end by 7 bases; junction bases not matched to a gene: 10. The germline V gene has CDR1 SGHAT and CDR2 FQNNGV. The CDR3 totals 18 residues. The chain's CDR3 is CASSLGLAGGPGGGELFF. In nucleotides, the CDR3 is TGTGCCAGCAGCTTAGGCCTAGCGGGGGGGCCAGGTGGCGGGGAGCTGTTTTTT. Filled out from reference TRBV11-2 and TRBJ2-2, the complete variable domain reads EAGVAQSPRYKIIEKRQSVAFWCNPISGHATLYWYQQILGQGPKLLIQFQNNGVVDDSQLPKDRFSAERLKGVDSTLKIQPAKLEDSAVYLCASSLGLAGGPGGGELFFGEGSRLTVL.

CDR3 amino acids: CASSSFRDRVDGYTF. DNA of the CDR3: TGTGCCAGCAGCTCATTCCGGGACAGGGTTGATGGCTACACCTTC. The chain recombines TRBV7-6 with TRBJ1-2; 9 nucleotides line up with TRBD1. J was trimmed by 6 bases and V by 4 bases; bases with no gene match: 9. The CDR3 is 15 residues long. Germline V gene data show CDR1 as SGHVS and CDR2 as FNYEAQ.

The chain has TRBV3-1 (or the pseudogene TRBV3-2) and TRBJ1-2; the match to TRBD1 covers 10 bases. Germline trimming cut 6 bases from V and 5 bases from J; bases unmatched to any gene: 9. This CDR3 is 15 amino acids long. CDR1 and CDR2 (germline): LGHDT, YNNKEL (reference sequence). The CDR3 region has the DNA TGTGCCAGCAGGGAGGGACAGGGGCCCATTTATGGCTACACCTTC. It encodes CASREGQGPIYGYTF.

This clone was seen a single time. CDR3 loop: CASSSGTGGQKLFF. Here the CDR3 DNA reads TGTGCCAGCAGTTCCGGGACAGGGGGGCAAAAACTGTTTTTT. V gene TRBV27 combines with J gene TRBJ1-4, with TRBD1 identical over 11 bases. Germline V gene data show CDR1 as MNHEY and CDR2 as SMNVEV (reference sequence). The CDR3 contains 14 residues. Trimming took 4 bases from V and 9 from J; bases not matched to a gene: 4. Complete variable domain (other parts from reference TRBV27 and TRBJ1-4): EAQVTQNPRYLITVTGKKLTVTCSQNMNHEYMSWYRQDPGLGLRQIYYSMNVEVTDKGDVPEGYKVSRKEKRNFPLILESPSPNQTSLYFCASSSGTGGQKLFFGSGTQLSVL.

CDR3 bases: TGTGCCAGCAGAGAGGGGGGGTTGAGCAATCAGCCCCAGCATTTT. Amino acid sequence: CASREGGLSNQPQHF. The chain links TRBV6-5 to TRBJ1-5; D might be TRBD1 (6 bases). The CDR3 totals 15 residues. In germline, CDR1 is MNHEY, CDR2 SVGAGI. V lost 6 bases, J lost 1 base, and 13 bases lay in between.